A selection of T cell receptor beta chains follows, all from one sample in a study of blood T cell repertoires in COVID-19. Clones were read by immunoSEQ multiplex PCR, and TCRdb kept only the in-frame ones, dropping some. The sample shows about 150,000 clones, 86% of them seen only once. The specimen sequenced was peripheral blood. The receptors were gathered from a man aged 65 to 79 with acute or convalescent COVID-19. The CDR3 runs from the conserved cysteine through the conserved F or W. D genes are given only for firm matches. Size is omitted from some rows. Given values are once, few, many or a class for expanded clones.

.	.	TRBV12-3/TRBV12-4	TRBJ2-3	CASSPQVDNTQYF	TGTGCCAGCAGTCCTCAGGTAGACAATACGCAGTATTTT
TRBD2	.	TRBV6-5	TRBJ2-3	CASWKLAGEVDTQYF	TGTGCCAGCTGGAAACTAGCGGGAGAAGTGGATACGCAGTATTTT
TRBD1	.	TRBV7-2	TRBJ1-4	CASSQTGGAVNEKLFF	TGTGCCAGCAGCCAAACAGGGGGTGCAGTTAATGAAAAACTGTTTTTT
TRBD2	.	TRBV12-5	TRBJ2-1	CASGPEIAGIGEQFF	TGTGCTAGTGGTCCGGAAATAGCGGGAATAGGAGAGCAGTTCTTC
TRBD2	.	TRBV10-3	TRBJ2-1	CAISAWEGNEQFF	TGTGCCATCAGCGCGTGGGAGGGCAATGAGCAGTTCTTC
TRBD1	.	TRBV19	TRBJ1-5	CASHPWDSLGQPQHF	TGTGCCAGTCACCCCTGGGACAGTCTTGGGCAGCCCCAGCATTTT
TRBD2	.	TRBV6-2/TRBV6-3	TRBJ2-1	CASSEGLAGGFTYNEQFF	TGTGCCAGCAGTGAGGGACTAGCGGGAGGGTTCACCTACAATGAGCAGTTCTTC
TRBD1	.	TRBV6-5	TRBJ1-2	CASRKPGGDYGYTF	TGTGCCAGCAGAAAACCAGGGGGCGACTATGGCTACACCTTC
TRBD2	.	TRBV28	TRBJ2-7	CASSLWGGTGEQYF	TGTGCCAGCAGTTTATGGGGAGGGACGGGCGAGCAGTACTTC
TRBD2	.	TRBV5-1	TRBJ2-2	CASSSPSGVNTGELFF	TGCGCCAGCAGCTCTCCTAGCGGAGTAAACACCGGGGAGCTGTTTTTT
TRBD1	.	TRBV11-2	TRBJ2-7	CASSIWTGAAYEQYF	TGTGCCAGCAGCATCTGGACAGGGGCGGCCTACGAGCAGTACTTC
.	.	TRBV19	TRBJ2-5	CASSIDRQGGETQYF	TGTGCCAGTAGTATAGATCGGCAGGGTGGAGAGACCCAGTACTTC
.	.	TRBV19	TRBJ2-5	CASSIEETQYF	TGTGCCAGTAGTATTGAGGAGACCCAGTACTTC
.	.	TRBV19	TRBJ2-3	CASSSRGTDTQYF	TGTGCCAGTAGTTCTCGGGGCACAGATACGCAGTATTTT
.	.	TRBV4-1	TRBJ1-1	CASSQAVTVNTEAFF	TGCGCCAGCAGCCAGGCGGTGACGGTGAACACTGAAGCTTTCTTT
.	.	TRBV28	TRBJ2-7	CASNTNRGGLIEQYF	TGTGCCAGCAATACTAACAGGGGGGGTCTTATCGAGCAGTACTTC
.	few	TRBV7-3	TRBJ2-2	CASSLMAGTGELFF	TGTGCCAGCAGCTTAATGGCCGGGACCGGGGAGCTGTTTTTT
.	few	TRBV11-2	TRBJ1-1	CASSQVRSEAFF	TGTGCCAGCAGCCAAGTCCGCAGTGAAGCTTTCTTT
TRBD1	.	TRBV4-1	TRBJ1-1	CASSQDPGQRNTEAFF	TGCGCCAGCAGCCAGGACCCGGGACAGCGGAACACTGAAGCTTTCTTT
.	.	TRBV7-9	TRBJ1-1	CASSWIGSTEAFF	TGTGCCAGCAGCTGGATAGGGAGTACTGAAGCTTTCTTT
TRBD1	.	TRBV5-1	TRBJ1-1	CASSKTTGMNTEAFF	TGCGCCAGCAGCAAGACGACAGGGATGAACACTGAAGCTTTCTTT
.	few	TRBV6-6	TRBJ1-1	CASSYLESTEAFF	TGTGCCAGCAGTTACTTGGAGTCCACTGAAGCTTTCTTT
.	.	TRBV9	TRBJ2-3	CASSVGLGAPSTDTQYF	TGTGCCAGCAGCGTAGGTTTGGGGGCCCCTAGCACAGATACGCAGTATTTT
TRBD2	.	TRBV10-3	TRBJ2-1	CAISETSGSSYNEQFF	TGTGCCATCAGTGAGACTAGCGGGAGCTCCTACAATGAGCAGTTCTTC
.	.	TRBV4-3	TRBJ2-1	CASSQARESYNEQFF	TGCGCCAGCAGCCAAGCGAGGGAGTCCTACAATGAGCAGTTCTTC
.	.	TRBV14	TRBJ2-3	CASSPLAFGGSTDTQYF	TGTGCCAGCAGCCCGCTGGCGTTTGGCGGGAGCACAGATACGCAGTATTTT
TRBD2	.	TRBV19	TRBJ2-7	CASSPRRLAGAYEQYF	TGTGCCAGTAGTCCCCGACGACTAGCGGGGGCCTACGAGCAGTACTTC
.	.	TRBV5-1	TRBJ2-2	CASSLRGSNTGELFF	TGCGCCAGCAGCTTGCGGGGTTCTAACACCGGGGAGCTGTTTTTT
.	few	TRBV19	TRBJ2-7	CASSGRTGPYEQYF	TGTGCCAGTAGTGGGAGGACGGGTCCCTACGAGCAGTACTTC
.	.	TRBV7-2	TRBJ2-7	CASPVPYPSPGVEASEQYF	TGTGCCAGTCCCGTACCCTACCCCTCACCAGGGGTGGAGGCTAGCGAGCAGTACTTC
.	.	TRBV6-6	TRBJ2-5	CASSYTGNPQETQYF	TGTGCCAGCAGTTATACAGGGAATCCGCAAGAGACCCAGTACTTC
TRBD2	.	TRBV29-1	TRBJ2-3	CSVEAGGTDTQYF	TGCAGCGTTGAAGCGGGAGGGACAGATACGCAGTATTTT
TRBD2	few	TRBV5-1	TRBJ2-7	CASSAGGGSREQYF	TGCGCCAGCAGCGCGGGGGGCGGGAGTAGAGAGCAGTACTTC
TRBD1	once	TRBV27	TRBJ2-7	CASSPLQGVSGEQYF	TGTGCCAGCAGTCCACTACAGGGGGTCTCGGGAGAGCAGTACTTC
TRBD1	.	TRBV19	TRBJ2-1	CASSADRVTYNEQFF	TGTGCCAGTAGTGCCGACAGGGTCACCTACAATGAGCAGTTCTTC
.	few	TRBV28	TRBJ1-4	CASSLPGTPGGISEKLFF	TGTGCCAGCAGTTTACCTGGGACGCCGGGCGGGATTAGTGAAAAACTGTTTTTT
TRBD2	.	TRBV6-6	TRBJ2-1	CASKEAGGNEQFF	TGTGCCAGCAAGGAAGCGGGAGGCAATGAGCAGTTCTTC
.	.	TRBV7-2	TRBJ1-2	CASSLGGQIRSYGYTF	TGTGCCAGCAGCTTAGGCGGACAGATTCGGTCATATGGCTACACCTTC
.	.	TRBV18	TRBJ2-7	CASSPGGHEQYF	TGTGCCAGCTCACCGGGGGGACACGAGCAGTACTTC
TRBD1	.	TRBV19	TRBJ2-5	CASSNPRQGARETQYF	TGTGCCAGTAGTAACCCGAGACAGGGGGCGCGGGAGACCCAGTACTTC
TRBD2	.	TRBV28	TRBJ2-2	CASSLLGTSGSTTGELFF	TGTGCCAGCAGTTTACTCGGGACTAGCGGGAGTACAACCGGGGAGCTGTTTTTT
.	.	TRBV6-2/TRBV6-3	TRBJ2-7	CASSYSIGSGSSYEQYF	TGTGCCAGCAGTTACTCGATTGGTAGCGGCAGCTCCTACGAGCAGTACTTC
TRBD2	.	TRBV3-1/TRBV3-2	TRBJ2-1	CASSQGGAGEKFF	TGTGCCAGCAGCCAAGGAGGGGCGGGAGAGAAGTTCTTC
TRBD1	.	TRBV7-3	TRBJ2-5	CASSPRQGRETQYF	TGTGCCAGCAGCCCGAGACAGGGACGGGAGACCCAGTACTTC
.	.	TRBV28	TRBJ2-2	CAHRVTGSTGELFF	TGTGCCCACCGCGTCACAGGCTCCACCGGGGAGCTGTTTTTT
TRBD1	.	TRBV5-4	TRBJ1-2	CASSGGQGEDGYTF	TGTGCCAGCAGCGGGGGACAGGGGGAGGATGGCTACACCTTC
TRBD1	few	TRBV7-2	TRBJ1-5	CASSFRTGGDQPQHF	TGTGCCAGCAGCTTTAGGACAGGAGGAGATCAGCCCCAGCATTTT
TRBD2	.	TRBV7-2	TRBJ2-7	CASSQGLAGVRKQYF	TGTGCCAGCAGCCAGGGACTAGCGGGAGTTAGGAAGCAGTACTTC